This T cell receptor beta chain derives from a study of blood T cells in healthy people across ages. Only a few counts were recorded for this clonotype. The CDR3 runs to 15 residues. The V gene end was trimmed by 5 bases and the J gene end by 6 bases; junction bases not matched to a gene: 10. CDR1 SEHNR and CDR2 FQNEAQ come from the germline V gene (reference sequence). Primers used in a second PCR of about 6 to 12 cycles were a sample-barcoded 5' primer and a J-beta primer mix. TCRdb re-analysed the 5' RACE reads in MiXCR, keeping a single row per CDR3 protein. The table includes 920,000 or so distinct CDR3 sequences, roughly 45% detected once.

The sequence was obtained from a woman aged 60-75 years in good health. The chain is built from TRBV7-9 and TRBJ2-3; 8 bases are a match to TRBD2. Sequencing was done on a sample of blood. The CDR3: CASSPPRGGTDTQYF. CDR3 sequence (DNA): TGTGCCAGCAGCCCCCCTCGGGGGGGTACTGATACGCAGTATTTT.